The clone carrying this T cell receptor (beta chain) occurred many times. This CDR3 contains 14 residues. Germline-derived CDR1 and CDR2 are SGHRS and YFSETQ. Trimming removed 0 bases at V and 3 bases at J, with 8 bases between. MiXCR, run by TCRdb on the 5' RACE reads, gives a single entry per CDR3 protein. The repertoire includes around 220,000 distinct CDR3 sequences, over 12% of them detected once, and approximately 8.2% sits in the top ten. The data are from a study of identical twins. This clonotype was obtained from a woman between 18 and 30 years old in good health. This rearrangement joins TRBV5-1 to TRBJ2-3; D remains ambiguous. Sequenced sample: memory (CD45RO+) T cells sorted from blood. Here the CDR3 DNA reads TGCGCCAGCAGCTTGGAGGCAGGAACAGATACGCAGTATTTT. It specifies CASSLEAGTDTQYF.